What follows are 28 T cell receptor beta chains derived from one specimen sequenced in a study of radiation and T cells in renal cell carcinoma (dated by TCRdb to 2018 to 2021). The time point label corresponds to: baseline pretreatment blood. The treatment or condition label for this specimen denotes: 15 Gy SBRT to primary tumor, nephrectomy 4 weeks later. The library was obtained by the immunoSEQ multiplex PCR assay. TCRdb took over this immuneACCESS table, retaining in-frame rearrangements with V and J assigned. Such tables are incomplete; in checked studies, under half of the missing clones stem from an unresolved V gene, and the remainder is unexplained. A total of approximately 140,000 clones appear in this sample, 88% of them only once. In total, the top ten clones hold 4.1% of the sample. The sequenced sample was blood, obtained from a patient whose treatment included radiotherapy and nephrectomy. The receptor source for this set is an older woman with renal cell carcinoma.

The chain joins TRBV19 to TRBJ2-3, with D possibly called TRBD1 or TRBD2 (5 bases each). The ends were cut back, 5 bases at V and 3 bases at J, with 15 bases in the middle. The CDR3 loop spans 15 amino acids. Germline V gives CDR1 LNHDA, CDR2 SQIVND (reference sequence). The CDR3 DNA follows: TGTGCCAGTAGTCCCGGGACGAGAAAGACAGATACGCAGTATTTT. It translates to CASSPGTRKTDTQYF.

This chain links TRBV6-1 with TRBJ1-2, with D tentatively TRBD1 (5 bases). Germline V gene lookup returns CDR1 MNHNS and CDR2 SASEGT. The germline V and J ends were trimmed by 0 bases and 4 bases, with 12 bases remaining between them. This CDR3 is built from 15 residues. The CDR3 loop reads CASSEARRDVYGYTF. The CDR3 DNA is TGTGCCAGCAGTGAAGCGCGTCGGGACGTCTATGGCTACACCTTC.

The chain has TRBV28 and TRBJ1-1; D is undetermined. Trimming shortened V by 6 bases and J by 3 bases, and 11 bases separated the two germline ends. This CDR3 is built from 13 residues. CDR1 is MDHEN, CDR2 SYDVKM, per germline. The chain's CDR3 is CASRGNTDTEAFF. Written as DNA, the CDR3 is TGTGCCAGCAGAGGCAACACGGACACTGAAGCTTTCTTT.

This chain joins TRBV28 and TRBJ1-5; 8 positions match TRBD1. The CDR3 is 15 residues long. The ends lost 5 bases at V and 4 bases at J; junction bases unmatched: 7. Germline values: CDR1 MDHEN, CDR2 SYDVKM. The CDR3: CASSRGQAFNQPQHF. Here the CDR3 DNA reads TGTGCCAGCAGTCGGGGACAGGCGTTTAATCAGCCCCAGCATTTT.

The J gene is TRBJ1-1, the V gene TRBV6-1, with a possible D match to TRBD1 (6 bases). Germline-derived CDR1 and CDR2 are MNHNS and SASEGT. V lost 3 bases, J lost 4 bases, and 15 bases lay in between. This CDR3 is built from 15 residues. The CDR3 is CASSDLGGPSTEAFF. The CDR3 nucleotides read TGTGCCAGCAGTGATTTAGGGGGGCCTAGCACTGAAGCTTTCTTT.

The CDR3 coding sequence is TGTGCCACCAGCAGAGATCGCCCGGGTACCTACGAGCAGTACTTC. The encoded protein is CATSRDRPGTYEQYF. This chain uses TRBV15 with TRBJ2-7; D gene ambiguous. Germline assignment: CDR1 LNHNV and CDR2 YYDKDF (reference sequence). Trimming took 0 bases from V and 2 from J, leaving 11 bases between them. There are 15 residues in the CDR3.

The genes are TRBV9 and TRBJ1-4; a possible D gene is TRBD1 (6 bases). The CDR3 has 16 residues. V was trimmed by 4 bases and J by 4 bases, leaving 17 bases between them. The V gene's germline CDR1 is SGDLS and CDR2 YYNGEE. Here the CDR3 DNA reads TGTGCCAGCAGCCCCGGGGGCCCACGTATTAATGAAAAACTGTTTTTT. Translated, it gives CASSPGGPRINEKLFF.

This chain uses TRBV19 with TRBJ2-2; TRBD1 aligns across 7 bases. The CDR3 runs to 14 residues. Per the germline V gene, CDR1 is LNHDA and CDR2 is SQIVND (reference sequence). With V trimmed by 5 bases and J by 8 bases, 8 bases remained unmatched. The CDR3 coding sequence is TGTGCCAGTAGTGAGGGACAGACTGCAGGGGAGCTGTTTTTT. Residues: CASSEGQTAGELFF. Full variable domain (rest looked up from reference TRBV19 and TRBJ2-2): DGGITQSPKYLFRKEGQNVTLSCEQNLNHDAMYWYRQDPGQGLRLIYYSQIVNDFQKGDIAEGYSVSREKKESFPLTVTSAQKNPTAFYLCASSEGQTAGELFFGEGSRLTVL.

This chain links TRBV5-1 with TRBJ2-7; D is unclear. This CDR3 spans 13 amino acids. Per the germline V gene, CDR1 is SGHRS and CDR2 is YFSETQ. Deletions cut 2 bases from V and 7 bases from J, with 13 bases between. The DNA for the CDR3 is TGCGCCAGCAGCTTCCGATCTGAGTGGGAGCAGTACTTC. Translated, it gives CASSFRSEWEQYF.

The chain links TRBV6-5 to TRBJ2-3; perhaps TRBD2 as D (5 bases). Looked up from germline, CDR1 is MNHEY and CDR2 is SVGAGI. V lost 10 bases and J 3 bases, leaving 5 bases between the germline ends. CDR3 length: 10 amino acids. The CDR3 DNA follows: TGTGCCACGGGAACAGATACGCAGTATTTT. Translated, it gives CATGTDTQYF.

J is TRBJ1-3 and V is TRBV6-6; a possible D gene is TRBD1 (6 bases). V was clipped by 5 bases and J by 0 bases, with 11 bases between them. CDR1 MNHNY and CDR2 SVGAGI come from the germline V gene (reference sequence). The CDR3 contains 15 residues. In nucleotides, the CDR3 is TGTGCCAGCAGTGACTGGACAGTCTCTGGAAACACCATATATTTT. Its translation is CASSDWTVSGNTIYF.

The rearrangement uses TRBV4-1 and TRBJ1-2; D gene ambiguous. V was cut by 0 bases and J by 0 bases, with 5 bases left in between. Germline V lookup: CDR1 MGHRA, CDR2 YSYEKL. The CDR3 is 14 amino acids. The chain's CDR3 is CASSQDSANYGYTF. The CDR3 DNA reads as TGCGCCAGCAGCCAAGATTCGGCTAACTATGGCTACACCTTC.

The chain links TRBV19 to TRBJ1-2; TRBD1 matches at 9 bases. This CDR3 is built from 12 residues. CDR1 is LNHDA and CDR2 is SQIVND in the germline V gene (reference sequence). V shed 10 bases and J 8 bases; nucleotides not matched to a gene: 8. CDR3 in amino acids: CATEDRGTGYTF. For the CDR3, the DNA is TGTGCCACCGAGGACAGGGGAACAGGCTACACCTTC.

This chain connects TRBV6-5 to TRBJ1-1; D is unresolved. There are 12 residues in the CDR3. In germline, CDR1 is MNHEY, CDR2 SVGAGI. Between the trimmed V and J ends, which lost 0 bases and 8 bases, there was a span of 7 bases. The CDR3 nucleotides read TGTGCCAGCAGTTACTCCCAGGAAGAAGCTTTCTTT. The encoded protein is CASSYSQEEAFF.

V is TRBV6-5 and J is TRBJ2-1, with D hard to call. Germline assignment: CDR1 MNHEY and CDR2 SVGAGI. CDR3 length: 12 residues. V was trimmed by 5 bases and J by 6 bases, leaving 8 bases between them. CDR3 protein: CASSDQVNEQFF. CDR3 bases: TGTGCCAGCAGTGACCAAGTCAATGAGCAGTTCTTC.

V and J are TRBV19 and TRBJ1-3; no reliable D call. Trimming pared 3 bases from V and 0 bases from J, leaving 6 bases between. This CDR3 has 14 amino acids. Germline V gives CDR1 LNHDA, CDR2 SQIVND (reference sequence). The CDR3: CASSIQSSGNTIYF. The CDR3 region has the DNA TGTGCCAGTAGTATTCAAAGCTCTGGAAACACCATATATTTT.

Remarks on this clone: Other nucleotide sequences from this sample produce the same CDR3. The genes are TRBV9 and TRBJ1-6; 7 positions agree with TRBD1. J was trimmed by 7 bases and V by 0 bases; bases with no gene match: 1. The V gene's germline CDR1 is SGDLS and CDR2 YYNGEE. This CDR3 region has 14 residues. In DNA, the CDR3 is TGTGCCAGCAGCGTAGGACAGGGAAATTCACCCCTCCACTTT. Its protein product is CASSVGQGNSPLHF. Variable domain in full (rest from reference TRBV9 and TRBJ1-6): DSGVTQTPKHLITATGQRVTLRCSPRSGDLSVYWYQQSLDQGLQFLIQYYNGEERAKGNILERFSAQQFPDLHSELNLSSLELGDSALYFCASSVGQGNSPLHFGNGTRLTVT.

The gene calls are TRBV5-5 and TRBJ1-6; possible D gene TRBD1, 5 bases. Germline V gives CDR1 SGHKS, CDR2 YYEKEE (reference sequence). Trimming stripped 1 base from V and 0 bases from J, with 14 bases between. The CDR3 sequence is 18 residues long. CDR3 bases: TGTGCCAGCAGCTTGCGGCAGGGCCCTAGCTCCTATAATTCACCCCTCCACTTT. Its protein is CASSLRQGPSSYNSPLHF.

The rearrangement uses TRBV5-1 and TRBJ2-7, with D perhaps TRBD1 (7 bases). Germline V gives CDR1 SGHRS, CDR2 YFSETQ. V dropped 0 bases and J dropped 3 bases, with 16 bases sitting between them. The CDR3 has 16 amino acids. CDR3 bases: TGCGCCAGCAGCTTGGAGGCAGGGGGGAAAATCTACGAGCAGTACTTC. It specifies CASSLEAGGKIYEQYF.

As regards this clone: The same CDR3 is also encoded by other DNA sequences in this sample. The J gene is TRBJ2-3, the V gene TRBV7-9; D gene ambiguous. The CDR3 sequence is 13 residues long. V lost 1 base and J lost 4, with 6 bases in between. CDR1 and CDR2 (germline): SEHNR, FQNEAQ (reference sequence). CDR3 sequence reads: CASSLVGADTQYF. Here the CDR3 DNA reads TGTGCCAGCAGCTTAGTTGGGGCAGATACGCAGTATTTT.

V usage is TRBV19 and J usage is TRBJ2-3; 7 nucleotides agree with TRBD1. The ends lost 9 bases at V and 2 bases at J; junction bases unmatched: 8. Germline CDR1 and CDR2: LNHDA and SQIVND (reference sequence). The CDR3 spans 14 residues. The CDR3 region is CASDLGQNTDTQYF. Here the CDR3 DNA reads TGTGCCAGCGACCTGGGACAGAACACAGATACGCAGTATTTT.

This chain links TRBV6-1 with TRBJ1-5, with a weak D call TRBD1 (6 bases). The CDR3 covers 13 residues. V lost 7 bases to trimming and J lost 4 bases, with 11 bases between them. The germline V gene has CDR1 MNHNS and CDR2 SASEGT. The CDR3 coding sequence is TGTGCCAGCAAAGAGGACAGAAATCAGCCCCAGCATTTT. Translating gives CASKEDRNQPQHF.

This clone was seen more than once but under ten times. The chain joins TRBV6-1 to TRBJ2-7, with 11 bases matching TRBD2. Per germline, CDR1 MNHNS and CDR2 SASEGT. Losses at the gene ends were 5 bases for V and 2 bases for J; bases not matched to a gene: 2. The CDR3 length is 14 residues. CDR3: CASSLAGGTYEQYF. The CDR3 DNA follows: TGTGCCAGCAGTCTAGCGGGGGGAACCTACGAGCAGTACTTC.

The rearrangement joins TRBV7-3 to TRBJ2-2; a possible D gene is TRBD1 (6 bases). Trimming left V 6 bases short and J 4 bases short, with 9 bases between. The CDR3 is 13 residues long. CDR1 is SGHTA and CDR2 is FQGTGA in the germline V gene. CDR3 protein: CASRLGGTGELFF. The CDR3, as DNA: TGTGCCAGCAGACTAGGGGGCACCGGGGAGCTGTTTTTT.

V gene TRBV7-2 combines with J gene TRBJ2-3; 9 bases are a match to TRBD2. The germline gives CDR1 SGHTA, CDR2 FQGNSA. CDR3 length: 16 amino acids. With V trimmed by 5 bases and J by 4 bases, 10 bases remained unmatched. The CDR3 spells CASSADAGGRSDTQYF. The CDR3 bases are TGTGCCAGCAGCGCTGACGCGGGGGGGCGGTCAGATACGCAGTATTTT.

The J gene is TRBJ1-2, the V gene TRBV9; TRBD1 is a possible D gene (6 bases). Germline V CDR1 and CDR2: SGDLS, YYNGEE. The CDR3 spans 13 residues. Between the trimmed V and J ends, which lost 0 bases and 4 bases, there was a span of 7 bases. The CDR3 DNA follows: TGTGCCAGCAGCGTAGGGACAGCCTATGGCTACACCTTC. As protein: CASSVGTAYGYTF.

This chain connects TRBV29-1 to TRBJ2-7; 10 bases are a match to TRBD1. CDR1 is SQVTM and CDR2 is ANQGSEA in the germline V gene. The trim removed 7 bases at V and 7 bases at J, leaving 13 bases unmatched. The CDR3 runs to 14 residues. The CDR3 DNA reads TGCAGCGGATCCCAGACAGGGGGCTTCTCGGAGCAGTACTTC. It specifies CSGSQTGGFSEQYF.

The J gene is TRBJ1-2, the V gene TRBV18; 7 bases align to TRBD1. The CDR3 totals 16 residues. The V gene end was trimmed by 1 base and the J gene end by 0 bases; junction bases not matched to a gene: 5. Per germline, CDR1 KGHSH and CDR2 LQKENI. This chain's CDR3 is CASSPRQGSTNYGYTF. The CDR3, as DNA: TGTGCCAGCTCACCACGACAGGGCAGTACTAACTATGGCTACACCTTC.